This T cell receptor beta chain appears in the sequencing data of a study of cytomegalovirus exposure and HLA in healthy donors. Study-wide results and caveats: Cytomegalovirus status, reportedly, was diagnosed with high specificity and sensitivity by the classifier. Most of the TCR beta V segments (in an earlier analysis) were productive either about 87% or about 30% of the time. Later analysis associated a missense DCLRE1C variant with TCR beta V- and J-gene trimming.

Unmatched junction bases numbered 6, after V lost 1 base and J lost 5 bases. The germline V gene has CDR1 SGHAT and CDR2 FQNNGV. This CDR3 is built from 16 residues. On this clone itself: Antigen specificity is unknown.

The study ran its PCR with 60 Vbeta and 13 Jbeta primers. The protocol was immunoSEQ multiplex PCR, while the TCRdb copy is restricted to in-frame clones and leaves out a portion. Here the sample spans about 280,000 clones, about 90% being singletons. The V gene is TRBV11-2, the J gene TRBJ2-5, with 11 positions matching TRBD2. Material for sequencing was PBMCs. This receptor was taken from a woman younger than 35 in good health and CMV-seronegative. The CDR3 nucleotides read TGTGCCAGCAGCTTAGCGTTCACTAGCGGGGGCGAGACCCAGTACTTC. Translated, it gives CASSLAFTSGGETQYF.